This T cell receptor (beta chain) was recorded in a study of CD8 T cells in Susac syndrome. Study-level findings and limits: No clonal expansion appeared among CD4+ T cells in Susac patients.

A remark on this clonotype: Its target is unknown.

It was with random hexamers that roughly 0.45 to 1 ug RNA was reverse transcribed. TCRdb re-called the immunoSEQ multiplex PCR reads with MiXCR, one entry per CDR3 protein. The sample consists of 170,000 or so distinct CDR3 sequences, 95% to 97% of them appearing once. What was sequenced was CD4+ T cells from PBMCs. The clonotype comes from a human donor with Susac syndrome.

In DNA, the CDR3 is TGCAGTGCTAGGGGGGGGCAGATAGATACGCAGTATTTT. Amino acids: CSARGGQIDTQYF. The gene calls are TRBV20-1 and TRBJ2-3; a possible D gene is TRBD2 (7 bases). Trimming left V 3 bases short and J 5 bases short, with 12 bases between. The CDR3 is 13 amino acids. Germline lookup yields CDR1 DFQATT and CDR2 SNEGSKA (reference sequence).